This T cell receptor beta chain came from a study of T cells after yellow fever vaccination. Study-wide background: Where fractions had low cell numbers, libraries were prepared from them with the SMART-Seq v4 Ultra Low Input RNA kit. Study-wide results and caveats: It was a weaker secondary response, yet one that peaked faster, at day 5 versus 15. Abundant bulk-derived clonotypes could contaminate FACS-sorted repertoires.

This clonotype has a handful of counts. Antigen unknown. Germline V gene sequence: CDR1 SGHTA, CDR2 FQGNSA. The germline V and J ends were trimmed by 5 bases and 5 bases, with 16 bases remaining between them. The CDR3 spans 15 residues. TCRdb ran MiXCR on the 5' RACE reads and lists one entry per CDR3 protein. The table shows roughly 300,000 distinct CDR3 sequences, with about 8.3% occurring only once. This sample comprised PBMCs, obtained roughly seven weeks after the first yellow fever vaccination. This clonotype originated in a man aged 18 to 35 who received the YFV17D yellow fever vaccine. This chain connects TRBV7-2 to TRBJ1-5, with D perhaps TRBD1 (5 bases). The CDR3 DNA follows: TGTGCCAGCAGCCTCCGGGTCGGAGGGGATCAGCCCCAGCATTTT. This codes for CASSLRVGGDQPQHF.